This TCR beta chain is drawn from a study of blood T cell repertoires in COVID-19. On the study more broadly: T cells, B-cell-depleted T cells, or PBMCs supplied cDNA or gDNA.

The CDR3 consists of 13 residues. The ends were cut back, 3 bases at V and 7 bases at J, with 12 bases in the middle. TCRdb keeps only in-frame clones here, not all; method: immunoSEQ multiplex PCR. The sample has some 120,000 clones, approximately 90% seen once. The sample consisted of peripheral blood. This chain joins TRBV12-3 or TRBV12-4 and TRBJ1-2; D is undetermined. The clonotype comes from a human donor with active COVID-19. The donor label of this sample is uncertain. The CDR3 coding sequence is TGTGCCAGCAGTTTGTCGGGGAAGGGTGGCTACACCTTC. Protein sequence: CASSLSGKGGYTF.